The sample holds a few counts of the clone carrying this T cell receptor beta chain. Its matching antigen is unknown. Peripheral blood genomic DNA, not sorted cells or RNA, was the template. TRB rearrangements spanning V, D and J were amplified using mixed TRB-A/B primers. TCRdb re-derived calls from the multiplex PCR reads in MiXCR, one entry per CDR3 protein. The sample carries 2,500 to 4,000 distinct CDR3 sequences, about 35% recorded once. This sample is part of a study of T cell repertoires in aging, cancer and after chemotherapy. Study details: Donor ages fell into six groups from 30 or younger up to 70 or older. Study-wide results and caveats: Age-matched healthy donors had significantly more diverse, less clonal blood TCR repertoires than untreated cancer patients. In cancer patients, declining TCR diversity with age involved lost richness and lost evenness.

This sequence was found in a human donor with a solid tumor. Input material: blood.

CDR3 DNA: TGTGCCAGCAGCTTCCTCCGGGACAGGGGTACTGAAGCTTTCTTT. Amino acid sequence: CASSFLRDRGTEAFF. The V and J genes are TRBV7-9 and TRBJ1-1, with 10 bases identical to TRBD1. This CDR3 contains 15 residues. Per the germline V gene, CDR1 is SEHNR and CDR2 is FQNEAQ (reference sequence). V lost 3 bases, J lost 5 bases, and 6 bases stayed unmatched.